Below are 14 T cell receptor beta chains sequenced from a single sample in a study of blood T cell repertoires in COVID-19. Clones were sequenced by immunoSEQ multiplex PCR, and TCRdb holds only the in-frame ones, with some missing. This table holds approximately 430,000 clones, 80% to 90% found once. The specimen was peripheral blood. These receptors came from a woman aged 30 to 39 with active or convalescent COVID-19.

The genes are TRBV19 and TRBJ1-1, with D perhaps matching TRBD1 (5 bases). Trimming stripped 7 bases from V and 8 bases from J, with 11 bases between. The germline V gene has CDR1 LNHDA and CDR2 SQIVND (reference sequence). The CDR3 runs 11 residues. In nucleotides, the CDR3 is TGTGCCAGTATGAGACAGCTCGAAGCTTTCTTT. Protein sequence: CASMRQLEAFF.

The chain has TRBV12-3 or TRBV12-4 and TRBJ1-1, with D possibly being TRBD1 (5 bases). V lost 1 base, J lost 10 bases, and 13 bases lay in between. The CDR3 length is 13 residues. The DNA for the CDR3 is TGTGCCAGCAGTTTAGAATTCGGGACTCGAGCTTTCTTT. This sequence encodes CASSLEFGTRAFF.

This clone was found once. This CDR3 reads CASILAGDFRGEQFF. The DNA for the CDR3 is TGTGCCAGCATACTAGCGGGAGATTTTAGGGGTGAGCAGTTCTTC. V gene TRBV6-5 combines with J gene TRBJ2-1, with 11 bases matching TRBD2. The CDR3 extends over 15 amino acids. CDR1 is MNHEY, CDR2 SVGAGI, per germline. V lost 7 bases and J lost 9; bases outside the gene matches: 11.

This chain uses TRBV12-3 or TRBV12-4 with TRBJ2-3; D possibly corresponds to TRBD2 (5 bases). V lost 8 bases, J lost 3 bases, and 12 bases lay in between. CDR3 size: 13 residues. CDR3 nucleotide sequence: TGTGCCAGCCAGGTTAGCGAGACAGATACGCAGTATTTT. Translation: CASQVSETDTQYF.

The rearrangement links TRBV11-2 to TRBJ2-7; a possible D gene is TRBD1 (5 bases). Germline CDR1 is SGHAT and CDR2 is FQNNGV. The V gene lost 1 base and the J gene lost 0 bases, with 13 bases spanning the gap. CDR3 length: 16 residues. CDR3 nucleotides: TGTGCCAGCAGCTTAGTTCGAAGGGGAAGCTCCTACGAGCAGTACTTC. Its translation is CASSLVRRGSSYEQYF.

V and J are TRBV15 and TRBJ2-2; D may be TRBD1 (5 bases). Germline values: CDR1 LNHNV, CDR2 YYDKDF (reference sequence). CDR3 size: 15 residues. The V and J ends lost 4 bases and 5 bases respectively, with 14 bases between them. The CDR3 DNA is TGTGCCACCAGCAACGACAGAAAAGTAACCGGGGAGCTGTTTTTT. The encoded protein is CATSNDRKVTGELFF.

The chain couples TRBV20-1 to TRBJ1-4; no definite D call. Germline V lookup: CDR1 DFQATT, CDR2 SNEGSKA (reference sequence). Deletions cut 3 bases from V and 12 bases from J, with 11 bases between. This CDR3 contains 11 residues. The CDR3 sequence: CSARIVRELFF. Here the CDR3 DNA reads TGCAGTGCTAGGATAGTGAGGGAACTGTTTTTT.

V gene TRBV15 combines with J gene TRBJ1-5; tentative D call: TRBD1 (5 bases). Germline loops: CDR1 LNHNV, CDR2 YYDKDF (reference sequence). This CDR3 contains 17 residues. Trimming left V 0 bases short and J 2 bases short, with 14 bases between. CDR3 region: CATSRDQGVIGNQPQHF. The CDR3 coding sequence is TGTGCCACCAGCAGAGATCAAGGGGTGATAGGCAATCAGCCCCAGCATTTT.

The chain joins TRBV3-1 (or the pseudogene TRBV3-2) to TRBJ2-5, with 11 bases lining up with TRBD2. The J segment lost 7 bases and the V segment lost 2 bases, leaving 12 bases of the junction unmatched. The CDR3 consists of 17 residues. Germline CDR1 and CDR2: LGHDT and YNNKEL (reference sequence). DNA of the CDR3: TGTGCCAGCAGCCAAAGCCCCGGGACTAGCGGTGGGGGGACCCAGTACTTC. Protein sequence: CASSQSPGTSGGGTQYF.

This clone has a handful of counts. J is TRBJ1-2 and V is TRBV5-1; possibly TRBD1 for D (6 bases). This CDR3 spans 12 amino acids. The germline CDR1 and CDR2 sequences are SGHRS and YFSETQ. The germline V and J ends were trimmed by 4 bases and 8 bases, with 12 bases remaining between them. The DNA for the CDR3 is TGCGCCAGCAGCGGGGACACCCCCGGCTACACCTTC. It translates to CASSGDTPGYTF.

V usage is TRBV10-3 and J usage is TRBJ2-1, with 9 bases fitting TRBD2. This CDR3 is built from 14 residues. Germline CDR1 is ENHRY and CDR2 is SYGVKD. The trim removed 8 bases at V and 5 bases at J, leaving 7 bases unmatched. The CDR3 DNA reads as TGTGCCATCCGGAACCGGACTAGCGACAATGAGCAGTTCTTC. Translated, it gives CAIRNRTSDNEQFF.

This clone was seen only a few times. Within the sample, other DNA sequences also encode this same CDR3. This chain uses TRBV13 with TRBJ2-7; D is unresolved. Germline CDR1 PRHDT, CDR2 FYEKMQ (reference sequence). The CDR3 runs 13 residues. The V and J ends lost 6 bases and 3 bases respectively, with 12 bases between them. In DNA, the CDR3 is TGTGCCAGCAGTAGCCTAGGAAACTACGAGCAGTACTTC. Protein product: CASSSLGNYEQYF.

The rearrangement joins TRBV19 to TRBJ1-1, with D uncertain. Germline V lookup: CDR1 LNHDA, CDR2 SQIVND (reference sequence). CDR3 length equals 15 residues. Trimming pared 5 bases from V and 1 base from J, leaving 14 bases between. Here the CDR3 reads CASSAHLRGNTEAFF. The CDR3 DNA reads as TGTGCCAGTAGTGCCCATCTACGGGGGAACACTGAAGCTTTCTTT.

V and J are TRBV28 and TRBJ1-2; 9 bases are shared with TRBD1. The CDR3 covers 14 residues. Germline V gene lookup returns CDR1 MDHEN and CDR2 SYDVKM. V shed 5 bases, J shed 6 bases, and the junction held 7 bases outside the gene matches. The CDR3 nucleotides are TGTGCCAGCAGTCCACCCCGGGACAGGGATGGCTACACCTTC. Encoded protein: CASSPPRDRDGYTF.